This TCR beta chain was sequenced in a study of TIL therapy for anti-PD-1-resistant metastatic lung cancer. Germline V gives CDR1 KGHDR, CDR2 SFDVKD. The CDR3 has 15 residues. V lost 4 bases to trimming and J lost 3 bases; unmatched junction nucleotides: 7. The immunoSEQ assay was v3. Survey-level samples got 1.5 million to 2.5 million read pairs; deep-level samples got roughly 5-6.5 million. The method was immunoSEQ multiplex PCR; TCRdb's version includes in-frame clones alone and lacks a portion of them. The sample has under 100,000 clones, about two thirds seen once. Note on this clone: The antigen remains unidentified.

Study results and caveats: Compared with baseline intratumoral T cells, expanded TIL cultures were more clonal and less diverse (roughly 6.5% vs 31%). This highly selected cohort may not generalize to typical lung cancer patients.

Described time point: pre-treatment sample, taken before nivolumab and TIL therapy. Tumor tissue came from excised metastases, mostly pleural nodules or supraclavicular lymph nodes. Patients then received nivolumab; progressors got lymphodepletion, TIL and IL-2. The source is a person between 25 and 80 years old with non-small cell lung cancer. The sample was tumor tissue, taken at baseline. The V call is TRBV24-1, the J call TRBJ2-7; 8 bases line up with TRBD1. Here the CDR3 DNA reads TGTGCCACCAGTGACCGGACAGGGAATTACTACGAGCAGTACTTC. This gives the protein CATSDRTGNYYEQYF.